The rows below give T cell receptor beta chains drawn from one sample of a study of blood T cell repertoires in COVID-19. This table comes from immunoSEQ multiplex PCR, and its TCRdb copy is limited to in-frame clones, with some not included. Among approximately 200,000 clones, around 88% were seen once, and the ten largest hold about 1.5%. Sequencing was done on a sample of peripheral blood. The receptor source for this set is a man aged 18 to 30 with active or convalescent COVID-19. CDR3s include the opening cysteine and the closing phenylalanine or tryptophan. A D gene is named only where the DNA matches it firmly. A row's size may be missing; if present it is once, few, many or a size class.

j_call: TRBJ2-7
d_call: TRBD2
clone_size: -
v_call: TRBV2
cdr3_aa: CASSGLAGAEQYF
cdr3_nt: TGTGCCAGCAGCGGACTAGCGGGAGCTGAACAGTACTTC

j_call: TRBJ2-1
d_call: -
clone_size: -
v_call: TRBV28
cdr3_aa: CASSPDNEQFF
cdr3_nt: TGTGCCAGCAGTCCGGACAATGAGCAGTTCTTC

j_call: TRBJ1-5
d_call: -
clone_size: -
v_call: TRBV7-2
cdr3_aa: CASSSEPFSNQPQHF
cdr3_nt: TGTGCCAGCAGCTCAGAACCTTTTAGCAATCAGCCCCAGCATTTT

j_call: TRBJ2-3
d_call: -
clone_size: -
v_call: TRBV7-8
cdr3_aa: CASSTNTDTQYF
cdr3_nt: TGTGCCAGCAGCACTAACACAGATACGCAGTATTTT

j_call: TRBJ2-5
d_call: TRBD2
clone_size: -
v_call: TRBV28
cdr3_aa: CASSLWASGSETETQYF
cdr3_nt: TGTGCCAGCAGTTTATGGGCTAGCGGGAGTGAAACAGAGACCCAGTACTTC

j_call: TRBJ1-4
d_call: TRBD1
clone_size: once
v_call: TRBV5-1
cdr3_aa: CASSPRTGGGEKLFF
cdr3_nt: TGCGCCAGCAGCCCAAGGACAGGGGGAGGTGAAAAACTGTTTTTT

j_call: TRBJ2-3
d_call: -
clone_size: -
v_call: TRBV27
cdr3_aa: CASSSGLLGNTQYF
cdr3_nt: TGTGCCAGCAGTTCGGGACTCCTGGGAAATACGCAGTATTTT

j_call: TRBJ2-7
d_call: -
clone_size: -
v_call: TRBV30
cdr3_aa: CAWVRGGSSYEQYF
cdr3_nt: TGTGCCTGGGTGCGTGGCGGGTCTTCCTACGAGCAGTACTTC

j_call: TRBJ1-4
d_call: TRBD1
clone_size: -
v_call: TRBV11-2
cdr3_aa: CASSPGQLELFF
cdr3_nt: TGTGCCAGCAGCCCGGGACAGTTGGAACTGTTTTTT

j_call: TRBJ2-1
d_call: TRBD2
clone_size: -
v_call: TRBV7-2
cdr3_aa: CASSPSAGGYEQFF
cdr3_nt: TGTGCCAGCAGCCCGTCCGCGGGAGGATATGAGCAGTTCTTC

j_call: TRBJ1-1
d_call: TRBD1
clone_size: -
v_call: TRBV29-1
cdr3_aa: CSVFYGTGETEAFF
cdr3_nt: TGCAGCGTTTTCTACGGTACAGGGGAAACTGAAGCTTTCTTT

j_call: TRBJ2-1
d_call: -
clone_size: -
v_call: TRBV7-3
cdr3_aa: CASRLGREGEQFF
cdr3_nt: TGTGCCAGCAGGTTAGGCAGAGAGGGTGAGCAGTTCTTC

j_call: TRBJ1-1
d_call: -
clone_size: -
v_call: TRBV4-2
cdr3_aa: CASSQDRSNTEAFF
cdr3_nt: TGTGCCAGCAGCCAGGACAGATCCAACACTGAAGCTTTCTTT

j_call: TRBJ2-3
d_call: -
clone_size: -
v_call: TRBV9
cdr3_aa: CASSPPGVTDTQYF
cdr3_nt: TGTGCCAGCAGCCCACCGGGGGTCACAGATACGCAGTATTTT

j_call: TRBJ1-1
d_call: TRBD1
clone_size: -
v_call: TRBV15
cdr3_aa: CATSTTGVFFGTEAFF
cdr3_nt: TGTGCCACCAGCACCACAGGGGTATTTTTTGGGACTGAAGCTTTCTTT

j_call: TRBJ1-6
d_call: -
clone_size: -
v_call: TRBV5-4
cdr3_aa: CASSPDSGRDSPLHF
cdr3_nt: TGTGCCAGCAGTCCGGACAGCGGTAGGGATTCACCCCTCCACTTT

j_call: TRBJ2-1
d_call: -
clone_size: -
v_call: TRBV16
cdr3_aa: CASSQSSGLARTLNEQFF
cdr3_nt: TGTGCCAGCAGCCAATCTAGCGGCCTAGCGAGAACACTCAATGAGCAGTTCTTC

j_call: TRBJ1-2
d_call: -
clone_size: few
v_call: TRBV25-1
cdr3_aa: CASSVSSVGGYGYTF
cdr3_nt: TGTGCCAGCAGTGTTTCCTCGGTAGGGGGCTATGGCTACACCTTC

j_call: TRBJ2-7
d_call: -
clone_size: -
v_call: TRBV5-4
cdr3_aa: CASSLVGYEQYF
cdr3_nt: TGTGCCAGCAGCTTGGTCGGCTACGAGCAGTACTTC

j_call: TRBJ2-1
d_call: -
clone_size: once
v_call: TRBV5-1
cdr3_aa: CASSLEALASNEQFF
cdr3_nt: TGCGCCAGCAGCTTGGAGGCGCTAGCGTCCAATGAGCAGTTCTTC

j_call: TRBJ1-5
d_call: -
clone_size: -
v_call: TRBV7-2
cdr3_aa: CASSGHTNQPQHF
cdr3_nt: TGTGCGAGCTCAGGACATACCAATCAGCCCCAGCATTTT

j_call: TRBJ2-7
d_call: TRBD1
clone_size: -
v_call: TRBV30
cdr3_aa: CAWSRGQGHEQYF
cdr3_nt: TGTGCCTGGAGCCGTGGACAGGGGCACGAGCAGTACTTC

j_call: TRBJ2-1
d_call: -
clone_size: once
v_call: TRBV29-1
cdr3_aa: CSVSGGAYNEQFF
cdr3_nt: TGCAGCGTGTCCGGAGGGGCCTACAATGAGCAGTTCTTC

j_call: TRBJ2-1
d_call: -
clone_size: few
v_call: TRBV19
cdr3_aa: CASSQFGRDEQFF
cdr3_nt: TGTGCCAGTAGCCAATTTGGTCGAGATGAGCAGTTCTTC

j_call: TRBJ1-5
d_call: -
clone_size: once
v_call: TRBV27
cdr3_aa: CASTPGSLSNQPQHF
cdr3_nt: TGTGCCAGCACCCCGGGATCCCTTAGCAATCAGCCCCAGCATTTT

j_call: TRBJ2-5
d_call: -
clone_size: -
v_call: TRBV11-3
cdr3_aa: CASSSGNQETQYF
cdr3_nt: TGTGCCAGCAGCTCGGGGAATCAAGAGACCCAGTACTTC

j_call: TRBJ1-2
d_call: TRBD1
clone_size: -
v_call: TRBV5-4
cdr3_aa: CASSDLSGTANYGYTF
cdr3_nt: TGTGCCAGCAGCGACTTATCCGGGACAGCTAACTATGGCTACACCTTC

j_call: TRBJ2-2
d_call: TRBD2
clone_size: -
v_call: TRBV19
cdr3_aa: CASSRVSAGGNMNTGELFF
cdr3_nt: TGTGCCAGTAGTCGGGTTTCGGCGGGAGGTAATATGAACACCGGGGAGCTGTTTTTT

j_call: TRBJ1-1
d_call: -
clone_size: -
v_call: TRBV7-2
cdr3_aa: CASSFRGNTEAFF
cdr3_nt: TGTGCCAGCAGCTTCAGGGGGAACACTGAAGCTTTCTTT

j_call: TRBJ2-2
d_call: TRBD2
clone_size: few
v_call: TRBV25-1
cdr3_aa: CASSEFASGSSTGELFF
cdr3_nt: TGTGCCAGCAGTGAATTTGCTAGCGGGAGCAGTACCGGGGAGCTGTTTTTT

j_call: TRBJ1-6
d_call: -
clone_size: -
v_call: TRBV28
cdr3_aa: CASSLSPGFNSPLHF
cdr3_nt: TGTGCCAGCAGTTTATCTCCAGGGTTTAACTCACCCCTCCACTTT

j_call: TRBJ2-4
d_call: -
clone_size: -
v_call: TRBV18
cdr3_aa: CASSSEGLAKNIQYF
cdr3_nt: TGTGCCAGCTCCTCAGAGGGCTTAGCCAAAAACATTCAGTACTTC

j_call: TRBJ2-2
d_call: -
clone_size: -
v_call: TRBV11-3
cdr3_aa: CASSSGRETGELFF
cdr3_nt: TGTGCCAGCAGCTCCGGAAGGGAGACCGGGGAGCTGTTTTTT

j_call: TRBJ2-5
d_call: TRBD1
clone_size: -
v_call: TRBV5-1
cdr3_aa: CASSLDVGQGAGETQYF
cdr3_nt: TGCGCCAGCAGCTTGGATGTGGGACAGGGGGCCGGGGAGACCCAGTACTTC

j_call: TRBJ2-7
d_call: -
clone_size: -
v_call: TRBV19
cdr3_aa: CASSIEPGSSYEQYF
cdr3_nt: TGTGCCAGTAGCATCGAACCGGGGAGCTCCTACGAGCAGTACTTC

j_call: TRBJ1-1
d_call: -
clone_size: once
v_call: TRBV19
cdr3_aa: CASRSRGLRTEAFF
cdr3_nt: TGTGCCAGTAGATCCAGGGGTTTACGCACTGAAGCTTTCTTT

j_call: TRBJ1-6
d_call: TRBD1
clone_size: once
v_call: TRBV7-9
cdr3_aa: CASSSQGQRNSPLHF
cdr3_nt: TGTGCCAGCAGCTCTCAGGGACAGAGAAATTCACCCCTCCACTTT

j_call: TRBJ1-1
d_call: -
clone_size: once
v_call: TRBV10-3
cdr3_aa: CAISGQGSEAFF
cdr3_nt: TGTGCCATCAGTGGCCAGGGGAGTGAAGCTTTCTTT

j_call: TRBJ2-1
d_call: TRBD1
clone_size: -
v_call: TRBV15
cdr3_aa: CATSRSLMSGTGGGGDNEQFF
cdr3_nt: TGTGCCACCAGCAGAAGCCTAATGTCCGGGACAGGGGGCGGCGGAGACAATGAGCAGTTCTTC

j_call: TRBJ2-6
d_call: -
clone_size: -
v_call: TRBV11-3
cdr3_aa: CASSPGVSGANVLTF
cdr3_nt: TGTGCCAGCAGCCCAGGGGTATCTGGGGCCAACGTCCTGACTTTC

j_call: TRBJ1-5
d_call: -
clone_size: -
v_call: TRBV5-6
cdr3_aa: CASSFGPGGGGNQPQHF
cdr3_nt: TGTGCCAGCAGCTTCGGTCCGGGCGGGGGAGGCAATCAGCCCCAGCATTTT

j_call: TRBJ2-7
d_call: -
clone_size: -
v_call: TRBV28
cdr3_aa: CASSFLGVYEQYF
cdr3_nt: TGTGCCAGCAGTTTTCTCGGGGTCTACGAGCAGTACTTC

j_call: TRBJ2-5
d_call: TRBD2
clone_size: -
v_call: TRBV2
cdr3_aa: CASRGGGRDQETQYF
cdr3_nt: TGTGCCAGCAGGGGTGGCGGGAGGGACCAAGAGACCCAGTACTTC

j_call: TRBJ2-1
d_call: -
clone_size: -
v_call: TRBV10-3
cdr3_aa: CAIWGAEAGNEQFF
cdr3_nt: TGTGCCATCTGGGGCGCCGAAGCTGGCAATGAGCAGTTCTTC

j_call: TRBJ1-2
d_call: TRBD1
clone_size: few
v_call: TRBV10-2
cdr3_aa: CASSPTGDGGYTF
cdr3_nt: TGCGCCAGCAGCCCGACAGGGGACGGAGGCTACACCTTC